The 27 T cell receptor beta chains below were found in one sample sequenced in a study of T cell repertoires in cytomegalovirus infection. TCRdb passed the reads through MiXCR, listing each CDR3 protein once. The repertoire includes 250,000 to 300,000 distinct CDR3 sequences, roughly 26% of them detected once, and around 14% sits in the top ten. Sequencing input: PBMCs. These receptors were taken from a human donor in good health (CMV status not recorded). Some clones in this sample may be carry-over from other donors' samples.

This clonotype has a single count. J is TRBJ2-1 and V is TRBV11-2; D gene unclear. Trimming removed 2 bases from V and 8 bases from J, with 7 bases in between. This CDR3 spans 12 amino acids. Germline V lookup: CDR1 SGHAT, CDR2 FQNNGV. CDR3: CASSLNHDEQFF. In DNA, the CDR3 is TGTGCCAGCAGCTTAAATCACGATGAGCAGTTCTTC.

The V and J genes are TRBV30 and TRBJ2-1; TRBD2 is a possible D gene (6 bases). The CDR3 runs to 14 residues. Looked up from germline, CDR1 is GTSNPN and CDR2 is SVGIG (reference sequence). V lost 1 base, J lost 4 bases, and 11 bases lay in between. This CDR3 reads CAWSGRSGYNEQFF. CDR3 bases: TGTGCCTGGAGTGGAAGAAGCGGGTACAATGAGCAGTTCTTC.

This sequence joins TRBV5-1 and TRBJ2-5; 9 nucleotides line up with TRBD1. Unmatched junction bases numbered 9, after V lost 7 bases and J lost 5 bases. The CDR3 spans 14 residues. Germline assignment: CDR1 SGHRS and CDR2 YFSETQ. CDR3 amino acids: CASRSGQGIETQYF. The CDR3 nucleotides read TGCGCCAGCCGATCGGGACAGGGCATCGAGACCCAGTACTTC.

The chain is built from TRBV7-9 and TRBJ1-6; TRBD1 is a possible D gene (5 bases). Germline V gives CDR1 SEHNR, CDR2 FQNEAQ (reference sequence). The CDR3 totals 14 residues. Trimming shortened V by 5 bases and J by 5 bases, and 10 bases separated the two germline ends. The CDR3 bases are TGTGCCAGCAGCCCGGGACCTGATAATTCACCCCTCCACTTT. This sequence encodes CASSPGPDNSPLHF.

In its sample, this clonotype was seen a few times. V usage is TRBV27 and J usage is TRBJ1-2, with 7 bases aligning to TRBD1. Germline V gene sequence: CDR1 MNHEY, CDR2 SMNVEV (reference sequence). The trim removed 0 bases at V and 2 bases at J, leaving 6 bases unmatched. The length of the CDR3 is 16 residues. In nucleotides, the CDR3 is TGTGCCAGCAGTTTATCCCAGGGGGGATTGAACTATGGCTACACCTTC. This sequence encodes CASSLSQGGLNYGYTF.

The chain has TRBV20-1 and TRBJ2-1; D possibly corresponds to TRBD2 (5 bases). Germline CDR1 and CDR2: DFQATT and SNEGSKA (reference sequence). Trimming shortened V by 3 bases and J by 6 bases, and 12 bases separated the two germline ends. The CDR3 is 13 amino acids. The CDR3 spells CSAREDPANEQFF. CDR3 nucleotides: TGCAGTGCTAGGGAGGATCCGGCCAATGAGCAGTTCTTC.

This clonotype has only a few counts. J is TRBJ2-3 and V is TRBV6-6; 14 bases agree with TRBD2. Germline assignment: CDR1 MNHNY and CDR2 SVGAGI (reference sequence). The CDR3 is 19 amino acids. After removal of 2 bases from V and 3 bases from J, the junction contained 10 bases not matched to a gene. The CDR3 coding sequence is TGTGCCAGCAGTTACACTTTATCCGGGACTAGCGGGAGTACAGATACGCAGTATTTT. Translating it yields CASSYTLSGTSGSTDTQYF.

This clonotype was observed a few times. This sequence joins TRBV11-2 and TRBJ1-1, with D possibly matching TRBD1 (6 bases). This CDR3 comprises 15 residues. From germline, CDR1 is SGHAT and CDR2 FQNNGV. V lost 5 bases and J 6 bases, leaving 19 bases between the germline ends. The CDR3 DNA follows: TGTGCCAGCAGCCCCCTAGGGGGGTTGGAAGCTGAAGCTTTCTTT. It codes for CASSPLGGLEAEAFF.

This clonotype was counted ten times or more. The DNA for the CDR3 is TGTGCCAGCAGTTACCGGGGGGGGAGCAATCAGCCCCAGCATTTT. It specifies CASSYRGGSNQPQHF. This chain joins TRBV12-3 or TRBV12-4 and TRBJ1-5; TRBD1 might be the D (5 bases). The V and J ends lost 4 bases and 1 base respectively, with 11 bases between them. This CDR3 is built from 15 residues.

This clonotype was counted ten times or more. V gene TRBV28 combines with J gene TRBJ2-7, with no clear D. CDR1 and CDR2 (germline): MDHEN, SYDVKM. V was pared by 6 bases and J by 2 bases, with 11 bases between. This CDR3 has 13 residues. This CDR3 is CASRRQQTYEQYF. CDR3 DNA sequence: TGTGCCAGCAGGCGGCAGCAGACCTACGAGCAGTACTTC.

This clonotype was observed many times. The chain combines TRBV7-9 with TRBJ1-1, with 7 bases lining up with TRBD1. The germline CDR1 and CDR2 sequences are SEHNR and FQNEAQ (reference sequence). This CDR3 is built from 14 residues. Trimming at V came to 5 bases and at J to 6 bases, leaving 9 bases not matched to a gene. This CDR3 is CASSTSQQGSEAFF. The CDR3 DNA reads as TGTGCCAGCAGCACATCCCAACAGGGGTCTGAAGCTTTCTTT.

V usage is TRBV10-3 and J usage is TRBJ1-1; TRBD1 matches 8 bases. The CDR3 totals 16 residues. The ends lost 7 bases at V and 1 base at J; junction bases unmatched: 11. Looked up from germline, CDR1 is ENHRY and CDR2 is SYGVKD. Here the CDR3 DNA reads TGTGCCATCACCAGGACAGGGAGCCTACGGAACACTGAAGCTTTCTTT. Amino acid sequence: CAITRTGSLRNTEAFF.

CDR3 sequence: CASKGGWQETQYF. CDR3 sequence (DNA): TGTGCCAGCAAAGGGGGGTGGCAAGAGACCCAGTACTTC. This chain uses TRBV11-3 with TRBJ2-5; either TRBD1 or TRBD2 may supply D (6 bases each). CDR1 is SGHNT, CDR2 YENEEA, per germline. V lost 7 bases and J lost 2, with 11 bases in between. There are 13 residues in the CDR3.

This clonotype was detected a few times. The chain links TRBV29-1 to TRBJ2-3; tentatively, D is TRBD1 or TRBD2 (6 bases each). The germline V and J ends were trimmed by 1 base and 6 bases, with 14 bases remaining between them. The CDR3 contains 14 residues. Germline CDR1 is SQVTM and CDR2 is ANQGSEA. The CDR3 bases are TGCAGCGTTGAAGTTTCCGGGGGCGGGGATACGCAGTATTTT. Translating gives CSVEVSGGGDTQYF.

This chain uses TRBV9 with TRBJ1-1; no firm D call. The CDR3 spans 12 residues. CDR1 and CDR2 from the germline V gene are SGDLS and YYNGEE. The V and J ends lost 2 bases and 11 bases respectively, with 13 bases between them. DNA of the CDR3: TGTGCCAGCAGCGTTAACCTGGTGGATGCTTTCTTT. Translating gives CASSVNLVDAFF.

CDR3 coding DNA: TGTGCCAGTAGTGGCCCCGTGGGAGAAGAGACCCAGTACTTC. Protein product: CASSGPVGEETQYF. The chain has TRBV19 and TRBJ2-5; TRBD2 might be the D (5 bases). This CDR3 spans 14 amino acids. The germline V and J ends were trimmed by 5 bases and 3 bases, with 13 bases remaining between them. The V gene's germline CDR1 is LNHDA and CDR2 SQIVND (reference sequence).

The chain combines TRBV28 with TRBJ1-2, with D unresolved. V was trimmed by 7 bases and J by 4 bases, leaving 16 bases between them. The CDR3 totals 14 residues. CDR1 is MDHEN and CDR2 is SYDVKM in the germline V gene. The CDR3, as DNA: TGTGCCAGCACCTCAACTGCCCTGGGCTATGGCTACACCTTC. Its protein is CASTSTALGYGYTF.

The CDR3: CATSRDTGQGTDTQYF. The CDR3 region has the DNA TGTGCCACCAGCAGAGATACCGGACAAGGCACAGATACGCAGTATTTT. This chain connects TRBV15 to TRBJ2-3; a possible D gene is TRBD1 (5 bases). Between the trimmed V and J ends, which lost 0 bases and 1 base, there was a span of 11 bases. The germline V gene has CDR1 LNHNV and CDR2 YYDKDF (reference sequence). The CDR3 is 16 residues long. The entire variable domain, with the rest obtained from reference TRBV15 and TRBJ2-3, is as follows: DAMVIQNPRYQVTQFGKPVTLSCSQTLNHNVMYWYQQKSSQAPKLLFHYYDKDFNNEADTPDNFQSRRPNTSFCFLDIRSPGLGDTAMYLCATSRDTGQGTDTQYFGPGTRLTVL.

This clonotype was seen repeatedly, ten times or more. The V gene is TRBV7-2, the J gene TRBJ2-2; D might be TRBD1 or TRBD2, each matching 5 bases. Trimming pared 5 bases from V and 0 bases from J, leaving 10 bases between. This CDR3 has 15 residues. The germline V gene encodes CDR1 SGHTA and CDR2 FQGNSA. The CDR3 DNA is TGTGCCAGCAGCCTTGGGACGTCGAACACCGGGGAGCTGTTTTTT. Residues: CASSLGTSNTGELFF. The complete variable domain, with remaining parts taken from reference TRBV7-2 and TRBJ2-2, reads GAGVSQSPSNKVTEKGKDVELRCDPISGHTALYWYRQSLGQGLEFLIYFQGNSAPDKSGLPSDRFSAERTGGSVSTLTIQRTQQEDSAVYLCASSLGTSNTGELFFGEGSRLTVL.

CDR3 sequence reads: CASSFDSGNQPQHF. CDR3 bases: TGCGCCAGCAGCTTTGACTCCGGCAATCAGCCCCAGCATTTT. The J gene is TRBJ1-5, the V gene TRBV5-1; D not resolved. The CDR3 consists of 14 residues. Germline CDR1 is SGHRS and CDR2 is YFSETQ. Trimming cost V 2 bases and J 2 bases, with 8 bases left between them.

This clonotype showed up many times. The chain joins TRBV7-3 to TRBJ1-1; D uncertain. V lost 5 bases, J lost 4 bases, and 11 bases lay in between. The CDR3 covers 13 residues. Germline V gene data show CDR1 as SGHTA and CDR2 as FQGTGA. The CDR3 bases are TGTGCCAGCAGCGAGGTTCGAGGCACTGAAGCTTTCTTT. It encodes CASSEVRGTEAFF.

J is TRBJ2-4 and V is TRBV7-2, with D hard to call. Trimming stripped 5 bases from V and 8 bases from J, with 10 bases between. This CDR3 is 12 amino acids long. Germline CDR1 is SGHTA and CDR2 is FQGNSA. As DNA, the CDR3 is TGTGCCAGCAGCGGACCGGGTGACATTCAGTACTTC. Amino acids: CASSGPGDIQYF.

This clonotype was counted ten times or more. The chain recombines TRBV7-2 with TRBJ1-1; no reliable D call. Trimming shortened V by 2 bases and J by 1 base, and 8 bases separated the two germline ends. This CDR3 contains 14 residues. CDR1 is SGHTA and CDR2 is FQGNSA in the germline V gene. The chain's CDR3 is CASSLYRPNTEAFF. The CDR3 DNA reads as TGTGCCAGCAGCTTATACAGACCGAACACTGAAGCTTTCTTT.

This clonotype turned up a few times. V usage is TRBV11-2 and J usage is TRBJ2-2, with D possibly matching TRBD2 (6 bases). This CDR3 has 15 residues. Trimming pared 0 bases from V and 1 base from J, leaving 6 bases between. Germline loops: CDR1 SGHAT, CDR2 FQNNGV. The DNA for the CDR3 is TGTGCCAGCAGCTTAGACGGGAGGAACACCGGGGAGCTGTTTTTT. Protein: CASSLDGRNTGELFF.

This sequence joins TRBV9 and TRBJ2-3; 7 bases agree with TRBD1. Per germline, CDR1 SGDLS and CDR2 YYNGEE. The CDR3 extends over 14 amino acids. Germline trimming cut 3 bases from V and 2 bases from J; bases unmatched to any gene: 3. CDR3 nucleotide sequence: TGTGCCAGCAGCGGTACAGGGGACACAGATACGCAGTATTTT. As protein: CASSGTGDTDTQYF.

The table lists this clonotype with many counts. CDR3 bases: TGTGCCAGCAGGGGACAGGGTCGTACGAAGTCACCCCTCCACTTT. Protein: CASRGQGRTKSPLHF. This chain uses TRBV7-8 with TRBJ1-6; 9 bases are shared with TRBD1. The trim removed 6 bases at V and 10 bases at J, leaving 10 bases unmatched. This CDR3 contains 15 residues. CDR1 SGHVS and CDR2 FQNEAQ come from the germline V gene.

This clonotype has just a few counts. The chain links TRBV19 to TRBJ2-1; weak D call: TRBD2 (5 bases). This CDR3 spans 12 amino acids. Per the germline V gene, CDR1 is LNHDA and CDR2 is SQIVND (reference sequence). Trimming took 1 base from V and 12 from J, leaving 10 bases between them. CDR3 bases: TGTGCCAGTAGTATAGGAGAGAGCGGGCAGTTCTTC. Translation gives CASSIGESGQFF.